A single sample gave rise to the 7 T cell receptor beta chains below, sequenced in a study of blood T cell repertoires in COVID-19. Assay used: immunoSEQ multiplex PCR; TCRdb lists only in-frame clones, some missing. The table has 250,000 to 300,000 clones, roughly 89% seen once; the top ten hold under 3.5%. The sample taken for sequencing was PBMCs or T cells enriched from blood (not recorded which). The receptors were gathered from a woman aged 45 to 65 who had been exposed to COVID-19.

DNA for the CDR3: TGTGCCAGCAGCGACCGGGACAGGATCCCTTCCATTCAGTACTTC. Its protein is CASSDRDRIPSIQYF. This chain connects TRBV9 to TRBJ2-4; TRBD1 aligns across 8 bases. Germline V gene lookup returns CDR1 SGDLS and CDR2 YYNGEE. Trimming at V came to 3 bases and at J to 9 bases, leaving 11 bases not matched to a gene. CDR3 length: 15 residues.

As DNA, the CDR3 is TGTGCCAGCAGTTTAGGATCAGGGGTGGAAGCTTTCTTT. Encoded protein: CASSLGSGVEAFF. J is TRBJ1-1 and V is TRBV27, with D perhaps matching TRBD1 (6 bases). The V gene lost 2 bases and the J gene lost 8 bases, with 12 bases spanning the gap. The CDR3 runs to 13 residues. Looked up from germline, CDR1 is MNHEY and CDR2 is SMNVEV (reference sequence).

This chain links TRBV5-1 with TRBJ2-2, with TRBD1 matching over 8 bases. The CDR3 contains 15 residues. The ends lost 6 bases at V and 0 bases at J; junction bases unmatched: 4. Germline loops: CDR1 SGHRS, CDR2 YFSETQ. The chain's CDR3 is CASTNRGANTGELFF. CDR3 bases: TGCGCCAGCACTAACAGGGGGGCGAACACCGGGGAGCTGTTTTTT.

This clone was seen only once. The genes are TRBV28 and TRBJ1-6; TRBD1 is a possible D gene (6 bases). This CDR3 has 13 amino acids. Trimming cost V 8 bases and J 6 bases, with 11 bases left between them. The germline V gene encodes CDR1 MDHEN and CDR2 SYDVKM. The CDR3, as DNA: TGTGCCAGCCGGGGGGGCGTTAATTCACCCCTCCACTTT. Translated: CASRGGVNSPLHF.

V gene TRBV5-1 combines with J gene TRBJ1-1, with D unclear. The V end was cut by 0 bases, the J end by 1 base, with 7 bases between. Germline V gives CDR1 SGHRS, CDR2 YFSETQ. The CDR3 is 14 amino acids. As DNA, the CDR3 is TGCGCCAGCAGCTTGGTCACGGGGAACACTGAAGCTTTCTTT. Residues: CASSLVTGNTEAFF.

Of note for this clone: The junction and the germline gene differ at one end; a read error may be behind it. The chain carries TRBV4-1 and TRBJ2-3, with TRBD2 matching 8 bases. CDR3 length: 15 residues. Germline CDR1 is MGHRA and CDR2 is YSYEKL. The CDR3 DNA sequence: TGCGCCAGCAGGCAAGCGGGGGATAGCACAGATACGCAGTATTTT. This sequence encodes CASRQAGDSTDTQYF.

The chain joins TRBV5-1 to TRBJ2-2; 10 nucleotides line up with TRBD1. This CDR3 comprises 15 residues. The germline V gene encodes CDR1 SGHRS and CDR2 YFSETQ. With 3 bases clipped from V and 3 bases from J, the junction kept 2 bases outside the gene matches. The CDR3 sequence is CASSSGQGYTGELFF. Here the CDR3 DNA reads TGCGCCAGCAGCTCGGGACAGGGGTACACCGGGGAGCTGTTTTTT.